One and the same sample provided the 3 T cell receptor beta chains below, sequenced in a study of cytomegalovirus exposure and HLA in healthy donors. PCR amplification relied on 60 Vbeta primers (plus 13 Jbeta primers). Generated by immunoSEQ multiplex PCR, the TCRdb table keeps only in-frame clones and is missing some. The data hold around 220,000 clones, with 65% to 75% observed a single time. The sequenced sample consisted of PBMCs. Source of these receptors: a woman between 25 and 40 years old in good health and CMV-seronegative.

This clone occurred a few times. V and J are TRBV28 and TRBJ2-3; unclear D gene. Trimming shortened V by 3 bases and J by 5 bases, and 12 bases separated the two germline ends. The length of the CDR3 is 14 residues. Germline CDR1 and CDR2: MDHEN and SYDVKM. The CDR3 coding sequence is TGTGCCAGCAGTTTTCATGGCAGGAAAGATACGCAGTATTTT. Translation gives CASSFHGRKDTQYF.

The V call is TRBV7-3, the J call TRBJ2-1; no definite D call. The V gene's germline CDR1 is SGHTA and CDR2 FQGTGA. The CDR3 extends over 13 amino acids. Trimming took off 1 base at V and 5 bases at J, with 6 bases between the two ends. CDR3 amino acids: CASSLNRNNEQFF. CDR3 coding DNA: TGTGCCAGCAGCTTAAACAGAAACAATGAGCAGTTCTTC.

The rearrangement joins TRBV30 to TRBJ1-2, with 10 bases that match TRBD1. The germline V gene has CDR1 GTSNPN and CDR2 SVGIG (reference sequence). The CDR3 length is 14 residues. V trimming: 3 bases; J trimming: 4 bases; junction bases outside the gene matches: 5. The CDR3 loop reads CAWRADRGLYGYTF. DNA of the CDR3: TGTGCCTGGAGGGCTGACAGGGGGCTCTATGGCTACACCTTC.